The 9 T cell receptor beta chains listed next were all sequenced from one sample in a study of shared clonotypes between healthy human individuals. The repertoire was sequenced with immunoSEQ multiplex PCR; TCRdb's copy has only in-frame clones and lacks some. The profile covers more than 1 million clones, with around three quarters appearing a single time and approximately 0.5% taken by the ten largest. Sequencing input: memory CD4+ T cells from PBMCs. This sample's subset: CD45RA-negative fraction. These receptors all stem from a man aged 18 to 29 in good health. Some clones in this sample may be carry-over from other donors' samples.

Only a few counts were recorded for this clone. V is TRBV27 and J is TRBJ2-7, with D hard to call. Germline lookup yields CDR1 MNHEY and CDR2 SMNVEV (reference sequence). The CDR3 extends over 14 amino acids. Trimming removed 3 bases at V and 2 bases at J, with 11 bases between. DNA of the CDR3: TGTGCCAGCAGTTTCCGGGCGAAGGCCTACGAGCAGTACTTC. This sequence encodes CASSFRAKAYEQYF.

The chain links TRBV6-5 to TRBJ2-7, with no clear D. This CDR3 comprises 12 residues. CDR1 and CDR2 from the germline V gene are MNHEY and SVGAGI. V gave up 5 bases and J gave up 6 bases, with 11 bases separating them. The DNA of the CDR3 is TGTGCCAGCAGTCCCGGGTGGGGCGAGCAGTACTTC. This encodes CASSPGWGEQYF.

This clone has only a few counts. The sample contains more than one DNA sequence encoding this CDR3. This chain links TRBV18 with TRBJ1-5; a weak D match, TRBD1 (5 bases). The CDR3 extends over 14 amino acids. Germline V gene data show CDR1 as KGHSH and CDR2 as LQKENI. Trimming shortened V by 2 bases and J by 4 bases, and 9 bases separated the two germline ends. The CDR3 region is CASSPGQGNQPQHF. The CDR3 DNA sequence: TGTGCCAGCTCACCAGGGCAGGGTAATCAGCCCCAGCATTTT.

V is TRBV6-1 and J is TRBJ1-5; D uncertain. V lost 0 bases, J lost 0 bases, and 9 bases lay in between. This CDR3 comprises 16 residues. Germline V gene sequence: CDR1 MNHNS, CDR2 SASEGT. The CDR3: CASSEAWRYSNQPQHF. The CDR3 bases are TGTGCCAGCAGTGAAGCTTGGAGGTATAGCAATCAGCCCCAGCATTTT.

DNA for the CDR3: TGTGCCAGCTCACGTCTAGCGGTGGGCACAGATACGCAGTATTTT. Its translation is CASSRLAVGTDTQYF. This chain uses TRBV18 with TRBJ2-3; 7 bases map to TRBD2. The ends lost 4 bases at V and 1 base at J; junction bases unmatched: 5. From germline, CDR1 is KGHSH and CDR2 LQKENI. This CDR3 has 15 residues.

The V and J genes are TRBV5-5 and TRBJ2-2; 13 bases agree with TRBD2. J gave up 1 base and V 1 base, and 1 base lay outside the gene matches. The CDR3 contains 17 residues. The germline gives CDR1 SGHKS, CDR2 YYEKEE (reference sequence). CDR3 sequence (DNA): TGTGCCAGCAGCTTGACTAGCGGGAGGGTGAACACCGGGGAGCTGTTTTTT. Translation: CASSLTSGRVNTGELFF.

The CDR3 loop reads CASSLGRSSYNEQFF. CDR3 bases: TGTGCCAGCAGTTTAGGGCGGAGCTCCTACAATGAGCAGTTCTTC. The chain links TRBV28 to TRBJ2-1; D is uncertain. The germline gives CDR1 MDHEN, CDR2 SYDVKM. There are 15 residues in the CDR3. V was shortened by 2 bases and J by 0 bases, with 8 bases between the two germline ends.

This clone has only a few counts. V and J are TRBV11-3 and TRBJ2-2; D not resolved. This CDR3 has 16 residues. The V and J ends lost 4 bases and 3 bases respectively, with 15 bases between them. The germline CDR1 and CDR2 sequences are SGHNT and YENEEA. The CDR3 here is CASSSSPSADTGELFF. CDR3 nucleotides: TGTGCCAGCAGCTCAAGCCCCAGCGCGGACACCGGGGAGCTGTTTTTT.

This rearrangement joins TRBV30 to TRBJ2-3, with TRBD2 as a possible D gene (5 bases). Germline V gives CDR1 GTSNPN, CDR2 SVGIG (reference sequence). The germline V and J ends were trimmed by 2 bases and 3 bases, with 12 bases remaining between them. The CDR3 spans 14 residues. This CDR3 reads CAWSLSRDTDTQYF. CDR3 DNA sequence: TGTGCCTGGAGTCTTAGCCGGGATACAGATACGCAGTATTTT.